The entry that follows covers one T cell receptor beta chain sequence. Its antigen is undetermined. The CDR3 extends over 14 amino acids. CDR1 LGHDT and CDR2 YNNKEL come from the germline V gene (reference sequence). V shed 4 bases and J 6 bases; nucleotides not matched to a gene: 6. This sample is part of a study of T cell responses to AZD1222 COVID-19 vaccine. The protocol was immunoSEQ multiplex PCR, while the TCRdb copy is restricted to in-frame clones and leaves out a portion. The table lists fewer than 250,000 clones, roughly 91% of them singletons. Study-wide results and limits: Spike-wide vaccine-associated CD4 TCRs dominated at 160-218 and 743-854.

The receptor comes from an adult in good health. This sample comprised peripheral blood, obtained on day 0 of MenACWY control vaccination. The V call is TRBV3-1 (or the pseudogene TRBV3-2), the J call TRBJ1-2, with 9 bases fitting TRBD1. The CDR3 reads CASSPGTGTDGYTF. The CDR3 bases are TGTGCCAGCAGCCCCGGGACAGGGACGGATGGCTACACCTTC.